The present T cell receptor beta chain was sequenced within a study of blood T cell repertoires in COVID-19. As for the study in general: The samples span acute and convalescent COVID-19 from the United States, Italy and Spain. T cells, B-cell-depleted T cells, or PBMCs provided the cDNA or gDNA that served as material.

In germline, CDR1 is KGHSH, CDR2 LQKENI. The CDR3 contains 14 residues. V shed 8 bases and J shed 4 bases, with 17 bases lying between them. In the authors' methods: For nucleated cells, counts were estimated from reference gene primer amplification. This table comes from immunoSEQ multiplex PCR, and its TCRdb copy is limited to in-frame clones, with some not included. The DNA gave D and trimming, while V, J and clone size come from that table. The data show 150,000 to 200,000 clones, about 85% seen once. Sequenced material: peripheral blood. The sequence derives from a woman aged 80 or older with acute or convalescent COVID-19. The chain couples TRBV18 to TRBJ2-5; D is perhaps TRBD2 (7 bases). In nucleotides, the CDR3 is TGTGCCAGCGTACCCGGGGGGCAAGGAGAGACCCAGTACTTC. Its translation is CASVPGGQGETQYF.